Given below is one TCR beta chain in context. Germline V CDR1 and CDR2: MNHEY, SVGAGI. V dropped 4 bases and J dropped 1 base, with 10 bases sitting between them. The CDR3 totals 14 residues. This sample was included in a study of radiation and T cells in renal cell carcinoma. The table came from immunoSEQ multiplex PCR; TCRdb's copy has only in-frame clones and leaves some out. The sample carries 15,000 to 20,000 clones, over 60% recorded once. Treatment described: 15 Gy SBRT to primary tumor, nephrectomy 4 weeks later. The chain links TRBV6-5 to TRBJ1-1; D might be TRBD1 (6 bases). The sequence came from a woman in her 70s with renal cell carcinoma. Sequenced here: tumor tissue, sampled from a patient whose treatment included radiotherapy and nephrectomy. This chain's CDR3 is CASSFEGQNTEAFF. In nucleotides, the CDR3 is TGTGCCAGCAGTTTCGAGGGACAGAACACTGAAGCTTTCTTT.